One sample yielded the 21 T cell receptor beta chains listed below, sequenced in a study of early T cells in non-severe SARS-CoV-2 infection. Each CDR3 protein is one row after TCRdb ran MiXCR on the 5' RACE reads. The sample includes nearly 70,000 distinct CDR3 sequences, 3.5% to 6% of them seen just once. The sequences come from whole blood, collected at baseline. The receptors derive from an adult who was a healthcare worker with PCR-confirmed SARS-CoV-2 infection or an uninfected control (not recorded which). The donor label of this sample is uncertain.

This chain uses TRBV11-3 with TRBJ1-1, with 7 bases identical to TRBD1. V lost 5 bases to trimming and J lost 2 bases; unmatched junction nucleotides: 8. The CDR3 is made up of 15 amino acids. Germline values: CDR1 SGHNT, CDR2 YENEEA. The CDR3 here is CASSPRGGGNTEAFF. In nucleotides, the CDR3 is TGTGCCAGCAGCCCACGGGGAGGGGGCAACACTGAAGCTTTCTTT.

The chain is built from TRBV7-2 and TRBJ2-3; D unclear. The V gene lost 2 bases and the J gene lost 1 base, with 7 bases spanning the gap. The CDR3 length is 14 residues. The germline gives CDR1 SGHTA, CDR2 FQGNSA. The CDR3, as DNA: TGTGCCAGCAGCTTAAACCCGGGCACAGATACGCAGTATTTT. Its protein is CASSLNPGTDTQYF.

The V and J genes are TRBV7-2 and TRBJ2-5; D is possibly TRBD1 (6 bases). Germline V CDR1 and CDR2: SGHTA, FQGNSA. The CDR3 runs 17 residues. The V end lost 0 bases, the J end lost 5 bases, and 19 bases lay between the germline ends. Here the CDR3 reads CASSLACCRGKSETQYF. The CDR3 DNA is TGTGCCAGCAGCTTAGCGTGTTGTAGGGGGAAGTCTGAGACCCAGTACTTC.

This clonotype has a handful of counts. The chain couples TRBV27 to TRBJ2-2; TRBD2 matches at 10 bases. The CDR3 spans 17 residues. Germline CDR1 and CDR2: MNHEY and SMNVEV (reference sequence). Trimming removed 3 bases from V and 4 bases from J; junction bases left unmatched: 8. In DNA, the CDR3 is TGTGCCAGCAGTTTGACTGTACTAGCGGGGAGCACCGGGGAGCTGTTTTTT. It is translated as CASSLTVLAGSTGELFF.

This clonotype was seen many times. V usage is TRBV6-2 or TRBV6-3 and J usage is TRBJ2-7; unclear D gene. Between the trimmed V and J ends, which lost 10 bases and 3 bases, there was a span of 19 bases. The CDR3 is 14 residues long. Germline V gives CDR1 MNHEY, CDR2 SVGEGT. The chain's CDR3 is CATLMAPNFYEQYF. DNA of the CDR3: TGTGCCACCCTAATGGCACCCAATTTCTACGAGCAGTACTTC.

Ten or more counts support this clonotype. V gene TRBV20-1 combines with J gene TRBJ2-7; TRBD2 matches 8 bases. Trimming removed 3 bases from V and 7 bases from J; junction bases left unmatched: 2. Germline V CDR1 and CDR2: DFQATT, SNEGSKA (reference sequence). This CDR3 region has 11 residues. CDR3 sequence reads: CSASSGTEQYF. CDR3 sequence (DNA): TGCAGTGCTAGTAGCGGGACAGAGCAGTACTTC.

There are many counts of this clonotype. The chain carries TRBV7-6 and TRBJ2-3; TRBD2 agrees at 8 bases. The V and J ends lost 1 base and 4 bases, in that order; junction bases with no gene match: 16. CDR1 is SGHVS, CDR2 FNYEAQ, per germline. This CDR3 is 19 amino acids long. CDR3 region: CASSLVAGQVRSRSDTQYF. DNA of the CDR3: TGTGCCAGCAGCTTAGTAGCGGGGCAGGTCCGTTCTCGGTCAGATACGCAGTATTTT.

This clonotype appeared a few times. The chain couples TRBV7-2 to TRBJ2-7, with 8 bases that match TRBD1. The junction had 6 bases not matched to a gene; V was cut back by 5 bases and J by 6 bases. Germline values: CDR1 SGHTA, CDR2 FQGNSA. This CDR3 comprises 13 residues. CDR3 sequence: CASSLIGQGEQYF. Written as DNA, the CDR3 is TGTGCCAGCAGCCTAATCGGACAGGGCGAGCAGTACTTC.

This clonotype has a count of ten or more. The chain links TRBV7-2 to TRBJ2-6; D unresolved. The ends were cut back, 11 bases at V and 4 bases at J, with 12 bases in the middle. The germline V gene encodes CDR1 SGHTA and CDR2 FQGNSA. This CDR3 is built from 13 residues. The CDR3 region has the DNA TGTGCCGCCTCGAATCCCGGGGCCAACGTCCTGACTTTC. Residues: CAASNPGANVLTF. Full variable domain (remainder filled in from reference TRBV7-2 and TRBJ2-6): GAGVSQSPSNKVTEKGKDVELRCDPISGHTALYWYRQSLGQGLEFLIYFQGNSAPDKSGLPSDRFSAERTGGSVSTLTIQRTQQEDSAVYLCAASNPGANVLTFGAGSRLTVL.

This clonotype was detected only a few times. This chain uses TRBV6-6 with TRBJ2-7; D is uncertain. The CDR3 spans 14 residues. Trimming shortened V by 6 bases and J by 1 base, and 13 bases separated the two germline ends. The germline gives CDR1 MNHNY, CDR2 SVGAGI (reference sequence). CDR3 sequence (DNA): TGTGCCAGCAGCCCGACTGCTATTTCCTACGAGCAGTACTTC. It specifies CASSPTAISYEQYF.

This clonotype has just a few counts. The rearrangement uses TRBV6-5 and TRBJ2-7; 8 positions agree with TRBD1. This CDR3 has 14 residues. Germline CDR1 reads MNHEY; CDR2 reads SVGAGI. The J segment lost 3 bases and the V segment lost 6 bases, leaving 7 bases of the junction unmatched. CDR3 nucleotides: TGTGCCAGCAGAACCGGGACAGGAGGCTACGAGCAGTACTTC. Amino acid sequence: CASRTGTGGYEQYF.

The table lists this clonotype with many counts. The chain combines TRBV27 with TRBJ1-6, with D perhaps matching TRBD1 (5 bases). Per germline, CDR1 MNHEY and CDR2 SMNVEV (reference sequence). Trimming took off 6 bases at V and 10 bases at J, with 13 bases between the two ends. The CDR3 totals 13 residues. The CDR3 is CASSGREYSPLHF. CDR3 nucleotide sequence: TGTGCCAGCAGCGGCAGGGAGTACTCACCCCTCCACTTT.

This clonotype was picked up many times. The V call is TRBV7-9, the J call TRBJ1-1; D is possibly TRBD1 (5 bases). The CDR3 has 15 amino acids. Trimming pared 2 bases from V and 0 bases from J, leaving 10 bases between. Germline V gene data show CDR1 as SEHNR and CDR2 as FQNEAQ (reference sequence). The CDR3 spells CASSLPGIMNTEAFF. In DNA form, the CDR3 reads TGTGCCAGCAGCTTACCAGGGATCATGAACACTGAAGCTTTCTTT.

The chain carries TRBV12-3 or TRBV12-4 and TRBJ2-7, with D possibly matching TRBD2 (7 bases). Trimming left V 3 bases short and J 5 bases short, with 14 bases between. The CDR3 is made up of 14 amino acids. For the CDR3, the DNA is TGTGCCAGCAGTTTTGGTGGGGGGGCCCACGAGCAGTACTTC. This translates into CASSFGGGAHEQYF.

The chain combines TRBV2 with TRBJ1-2; unclear D gene. CDR3 length: 14 amino acids. Trimming took 7 bases from V and 8 from J, leaving 20 bases between them. CDR1 and CDR2 from the germline V gene are SNHLY and FYNNEI. The CDR3 region is CASIFQAVDRGYTF. Written as DNA, the CDR3 is TGTGCCAGCATATTTCAGGCGGTAGATCGGGGCTACACCTTC.

This clonotype was detected only a few times. The chain has TRBV7-4 and TRBJ1-1; 7 bases fit TRBD1. Germline V gene lookup returns CDR1 SGHVT and CDR2 SQSDAQ. V lost 3 bases, J lost 0 bases, and 7 bases stayed unmatched. This CDR3 has 16 amino acids. The CDR3 region is CASSLWGQLLNTEAFF. CDR3 DNA: TGTGCCAGCAGCTTGTGGGGACAGTTATTGAACACTGAAGCTTTCTTT.

The chain couples TRBV6-6 to TRBJ2-5; no firm D call. CDR1 is MNHNY, CDR2 SVGAGI, per germline (reference sequence). The germline V and J ends were trimmed by 6 bases and 7 bases, with 9 bases remaining between them. The CDR3 consists of 11 residues. The CDR3 region is CASRLATTQYF. CDR3 in DNA: TGTGCCAGCAGGCTGGCGACGACCCAGTACTTC.

V and J are TRBV29-1 and TRBJ2-2; 10 nucleotides agree with TRBD1. This CDR3 comprises 14 residues. V shed 6 bases, J shed 6 bases, and the junction held 7 bases outside the gene matches. From germline, CDR1 is SQVTM and CDR2 ANQGSEA. The CDR3 DNA reads as TGCAGCGTCGCCGGGACAGGGGCGGCCGGGGAGCTGTTTTTT. It yields the protein CSVAGTGAAGELFF.

This clonotype was detected many times. A read error may produce the germline difference seen at one junction end. CDR3 nucleotide sequence: TGCAGCATTGAAGATCTCCGCAGGGGCGGCGCGGCCGACACCATATATTTT. Its translation is CSIEDLRRGGAADTIYF. The chain couples TRBV29-1 to TRBJ1-3, with D possibly TRBD1 on 6 matching bases. The germline V gene encodes CDR1 SQVTM and CDR2 ANQGSEA. The CDR3 consists of 17 residues.

CDR3 coding DNA: TGTGCCAGCAGACAGGGTGAGCTCATGAACACTGAAGCTTTCTTT. The encoded protein is CASRQGELMNTEAFF. The chain combines TRBV25-1 with TRBJ1-1, with a possible D match to TRBD1 (6 bases). V was pared by 6 bases and J by 0 bases, with 14 bases between. Looked up from germline, CDR1 is MGHDK and CDR2 is SYGVNS. CDR3 length: 15 residues.

This clonotype was counted at least ten times. The chain combines TRBV7-2 with TRBJ2-5; D possibly corresponds to TRBD1 (7 bases). CDR1 and CDR2 (germline): SGHTA, FQGNSA. V was cut by 7 bases and J by 4 bases, with 16 bases left in between. The CDR3 is made up of 14 amino acids. The CDR3 sequence: CASIPLQGGETQYF. The CDR3 DNA is TGTGCCAGCATCCCTTTGCAGGGGGGAGAGACCCAGTACTTC.